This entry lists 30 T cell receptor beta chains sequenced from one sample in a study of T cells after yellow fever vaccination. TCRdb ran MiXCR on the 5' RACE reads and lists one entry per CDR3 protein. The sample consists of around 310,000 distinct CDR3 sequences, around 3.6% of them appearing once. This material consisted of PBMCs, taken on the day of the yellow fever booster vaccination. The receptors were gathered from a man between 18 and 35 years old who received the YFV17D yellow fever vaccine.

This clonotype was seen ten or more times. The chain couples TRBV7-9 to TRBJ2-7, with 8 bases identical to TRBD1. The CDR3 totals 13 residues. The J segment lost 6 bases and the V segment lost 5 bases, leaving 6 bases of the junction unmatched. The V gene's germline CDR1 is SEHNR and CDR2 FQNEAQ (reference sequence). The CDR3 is CASSRPDRAEQYF. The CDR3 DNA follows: TGTGCCAGCAGCCGGCCGGACAGGGCCGAGCAGTACTTC.

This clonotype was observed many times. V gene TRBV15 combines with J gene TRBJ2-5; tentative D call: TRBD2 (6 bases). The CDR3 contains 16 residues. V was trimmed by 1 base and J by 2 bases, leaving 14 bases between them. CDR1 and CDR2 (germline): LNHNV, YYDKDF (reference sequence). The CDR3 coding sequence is TGTGCCACCAGCAGAGGATGGTGGAGGGTGCAAGAGACCCAGTACTTC. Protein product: CATSRGWWRVQETQYF. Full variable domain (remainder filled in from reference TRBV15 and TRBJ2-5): DAMVIQNPRYQVTQFGKPVTLSCSQTLNHNVMYWYQQKSSQAPKLLFHYYDKDFNNEADTPDNFQSRRPNTSFCFLDIRSPGLGDTAMYLCATSRGWWRVQETQYFGPGTRLLVL.

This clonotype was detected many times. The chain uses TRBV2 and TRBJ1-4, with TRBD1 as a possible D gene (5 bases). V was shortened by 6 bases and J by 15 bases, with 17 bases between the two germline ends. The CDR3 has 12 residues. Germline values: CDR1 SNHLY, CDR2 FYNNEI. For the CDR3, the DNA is TGTGCCAGCAGCCCCCTCGGGGGGATGGTGTTTTTT. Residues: CASSPLGGMVFF.

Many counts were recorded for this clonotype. CDR3 sequence reads: CASSHGGFGRYEQYF. CDR3 in DNA: TGCGCCAGCAGCCACGGGGGGTTCGGGCGCTACGAGCAGTACTTC. This chain joins TRBV4-1 and TRBJ2-7; 7 nucleotides match TRBD2. The CDR3 spans 15 residues. The V gene's germline CDR1 is MGHRA and CDR2 YSYEKL. The V and J ends lost 3 bases and 3 bases, in that order; junction bases with no gene match: 8.

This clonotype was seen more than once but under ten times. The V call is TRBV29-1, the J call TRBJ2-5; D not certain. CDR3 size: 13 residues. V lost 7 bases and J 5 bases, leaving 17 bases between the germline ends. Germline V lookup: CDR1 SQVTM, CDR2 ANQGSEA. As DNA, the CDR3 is TGCAGCGGTGGGGTCGGGTTAAGGGAGACCCAGTACTTC. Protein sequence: CSGGVGLRETQYF.

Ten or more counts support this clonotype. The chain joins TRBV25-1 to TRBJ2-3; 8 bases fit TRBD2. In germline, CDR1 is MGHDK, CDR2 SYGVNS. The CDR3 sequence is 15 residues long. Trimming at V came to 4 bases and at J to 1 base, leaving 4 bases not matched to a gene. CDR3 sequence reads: CASSAAGGRTDTQYF. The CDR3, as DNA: TGTGCCAGCAGTGCGGCGGGGGGCCGCACAGATACGCAGTATTTT.

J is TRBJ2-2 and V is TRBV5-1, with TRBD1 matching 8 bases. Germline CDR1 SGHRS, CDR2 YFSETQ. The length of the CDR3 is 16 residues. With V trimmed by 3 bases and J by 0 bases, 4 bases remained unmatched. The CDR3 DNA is TGCGCCAGCAGCTCTTTGACAGGGGCGAACACCGGGGAGCTGTTTTTT. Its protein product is CASSSLTGANTGELFF. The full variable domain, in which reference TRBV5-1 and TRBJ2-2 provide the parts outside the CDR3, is KAGVTQTPRYLIKTRGQQVTLSCSPISGHRSVSWYQQTPGQGLQFLFEYFSETQRNKGNFPGRFSGRQFSNSRSEMNVSTLELGDSALYLCASSSLTGANTGELFFGEGSRLTVL.

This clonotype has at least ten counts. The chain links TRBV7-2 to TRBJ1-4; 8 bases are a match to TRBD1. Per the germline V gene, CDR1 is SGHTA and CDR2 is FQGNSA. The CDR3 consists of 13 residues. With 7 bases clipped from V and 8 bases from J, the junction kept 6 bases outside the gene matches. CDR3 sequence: CASKRGDREKLFF. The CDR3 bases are TGTGCCAGCAAGCGTGGGGACAGGGAAAAACTGTTTTTT.

In DNA, the CDR3 is TGTGCCAGCAGTAGCTGGGACCGCCCTGGCACAGATACGCAGTATTTT. The encoded protein is CASSSWDRPGTDTQYF. The J gene is TRBJ2-3, the V gene TRBV12-3 or TRBV12-4; D could derive from TRBD1 or TRBD2 (5 bases each). V was clipped by 5 bases and J by 1 base, with 16 bases between them. The CDR3 runs to 16 residues.

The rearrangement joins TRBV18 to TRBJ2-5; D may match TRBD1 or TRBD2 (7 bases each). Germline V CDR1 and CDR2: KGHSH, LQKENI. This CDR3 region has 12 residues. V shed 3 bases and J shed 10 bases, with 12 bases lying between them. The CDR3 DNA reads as TGTGCCAGCTCACCGCAGGGGGGGATCCAGTACTTC. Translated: CASSPQGGIQYF. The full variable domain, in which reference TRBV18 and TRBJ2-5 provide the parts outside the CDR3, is NAGVMQNPRHLVRRRGQEARLRCSPMKGHSHVYWYRQLPEEGLKFMVYLQKENIIDESGMPKERFSAEFPKEGPSILRIQQVVRGDSAAYFCASSPQGGIQYFGPGTRLLVL.

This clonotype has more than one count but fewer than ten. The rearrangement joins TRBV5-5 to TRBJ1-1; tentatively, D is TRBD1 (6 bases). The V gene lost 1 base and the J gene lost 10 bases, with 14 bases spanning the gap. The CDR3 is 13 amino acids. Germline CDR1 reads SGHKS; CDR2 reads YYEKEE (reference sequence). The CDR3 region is CASSLTGTTGAFF. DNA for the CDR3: TGTGCCAGCAGCTTGACAGGGACGACGGGAGCTTTCTTT.

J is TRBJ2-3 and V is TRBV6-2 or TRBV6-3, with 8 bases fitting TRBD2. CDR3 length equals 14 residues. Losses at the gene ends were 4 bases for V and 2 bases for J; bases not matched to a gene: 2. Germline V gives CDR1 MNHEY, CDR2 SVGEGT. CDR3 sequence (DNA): TGTGCCAGCAGTTGGGGACTAGTCACAGATACGCAGTATTTT. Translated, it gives CASSWGLVTDTQYF.

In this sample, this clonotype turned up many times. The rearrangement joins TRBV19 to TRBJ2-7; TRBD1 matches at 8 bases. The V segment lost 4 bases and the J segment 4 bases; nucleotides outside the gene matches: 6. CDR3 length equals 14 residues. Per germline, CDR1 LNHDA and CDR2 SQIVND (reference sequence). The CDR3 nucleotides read TGTGCCAGTAGTAGGACAGGGCGAGAGTACGAGCAGTACTTC. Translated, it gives CASSRTGREYEQYF.

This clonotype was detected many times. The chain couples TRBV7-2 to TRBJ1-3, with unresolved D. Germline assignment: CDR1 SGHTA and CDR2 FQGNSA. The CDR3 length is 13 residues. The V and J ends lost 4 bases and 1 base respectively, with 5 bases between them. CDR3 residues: CASSYVSGNTIYF. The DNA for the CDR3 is TGTGCCAGCAGCTATGTTTCTGGAAACACCATATATTTT.

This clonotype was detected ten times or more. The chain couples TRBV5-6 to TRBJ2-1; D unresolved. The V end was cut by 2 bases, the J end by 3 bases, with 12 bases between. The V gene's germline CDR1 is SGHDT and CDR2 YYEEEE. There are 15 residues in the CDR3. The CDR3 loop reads CASSFVLLNYNEQFF. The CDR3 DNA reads TGTGCCAGCAGCTTCGTCCTCCTTAACTACAATGAGCAGTTCTTC.

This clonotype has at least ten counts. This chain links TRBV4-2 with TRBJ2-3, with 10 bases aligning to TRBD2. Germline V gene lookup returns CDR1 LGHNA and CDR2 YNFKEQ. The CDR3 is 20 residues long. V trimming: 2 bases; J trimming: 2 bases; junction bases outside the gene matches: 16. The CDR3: CASSQTGPGLATPHTDTQYF. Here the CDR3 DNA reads TGTGCCAGCAGCCAAACCGGCCCGGGACTAGCGACCCCCCACACAGATACGCAGTATTTT.

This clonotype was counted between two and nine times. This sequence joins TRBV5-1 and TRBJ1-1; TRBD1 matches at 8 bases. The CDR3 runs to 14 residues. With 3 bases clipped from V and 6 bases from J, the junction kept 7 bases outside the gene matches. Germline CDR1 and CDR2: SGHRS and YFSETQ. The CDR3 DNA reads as TGCGCCAGCAGCTATGGACAGGGCAACGCTGAAGCTTTCTTT. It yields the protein CASSYGQGNAEAFF. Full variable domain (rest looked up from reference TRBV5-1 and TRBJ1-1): KAGVTQTPRYLIKTRGQQVTLSCSPISGHRSVSWYQQTPGQGLQFLFEYFSETQRNKGNFPGRFSGRQFSNSRSEMNVSTLELGDSALYLCASSYGQGNAEAFFGQGTRLTVV.

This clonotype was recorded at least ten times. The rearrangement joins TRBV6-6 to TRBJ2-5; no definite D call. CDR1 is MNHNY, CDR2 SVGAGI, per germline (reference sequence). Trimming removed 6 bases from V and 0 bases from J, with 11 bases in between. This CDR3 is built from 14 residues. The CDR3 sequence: CASSPSANQETQYF. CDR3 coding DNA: TGTGCCAGCAGCCCCTCGGCCAACCAAGAGACCCAGTACTTC.

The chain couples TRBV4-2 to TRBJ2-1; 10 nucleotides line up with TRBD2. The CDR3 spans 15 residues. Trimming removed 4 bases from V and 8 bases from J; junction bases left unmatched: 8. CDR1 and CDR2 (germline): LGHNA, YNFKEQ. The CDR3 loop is CASSPLAGEGHEQFF. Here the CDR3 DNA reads TGTGCCAGCAGCCCGCTAGCGGGAGAAGGCCATGAGCAGTTCTTC.

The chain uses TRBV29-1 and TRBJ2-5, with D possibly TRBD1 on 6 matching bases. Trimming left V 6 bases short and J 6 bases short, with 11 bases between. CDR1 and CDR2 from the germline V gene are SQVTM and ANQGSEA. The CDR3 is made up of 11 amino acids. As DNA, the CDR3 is TGCAGCGTAGGACAGCGCCAGACCCAGTACTTC. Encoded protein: CSVGQRQTQYF.

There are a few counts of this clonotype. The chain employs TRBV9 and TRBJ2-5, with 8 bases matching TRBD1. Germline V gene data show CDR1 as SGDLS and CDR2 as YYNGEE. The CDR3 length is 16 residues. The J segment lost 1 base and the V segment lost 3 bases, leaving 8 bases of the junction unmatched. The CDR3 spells CASSATGGVGQETQYF. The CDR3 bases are TGTGCCAGCAGCGCTACAGGGGGTGTGGGCCAAGAGACCCAGTACTTC.

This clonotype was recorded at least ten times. The CDR3 sequence: CASSPTGTAETQYF. The CDR3 DNA follows: TGTGCCAGCAGCCCCACGGGGACAGCAGAGACCCAGTACTTC. This rearrangement joins TRBV7-3 to TRBJ2-5; TRBD1 matches at 7 bases. The CDR3 contains 14 residues. Trimming removed 5 bases from V and 4 bases from J; junction bases left unmatched: 7. The germline gives CDR1 SGHTA, CDR2 FQGTGA.

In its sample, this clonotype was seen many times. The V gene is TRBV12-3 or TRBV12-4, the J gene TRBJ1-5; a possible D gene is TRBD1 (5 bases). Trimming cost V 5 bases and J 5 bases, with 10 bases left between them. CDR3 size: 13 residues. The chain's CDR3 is CASSRQTYQPQHF. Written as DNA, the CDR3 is TGTGCCAGCAGTCGACAGACTTATCAGCCCCAGCATTTT.

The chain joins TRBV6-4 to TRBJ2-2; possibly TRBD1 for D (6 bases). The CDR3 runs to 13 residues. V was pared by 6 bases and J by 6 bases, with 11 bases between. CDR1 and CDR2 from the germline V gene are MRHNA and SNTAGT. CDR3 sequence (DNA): TGTGCCAGCAGCGGACAGCCCGCCGGGGAGCTGTTTTTT. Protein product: CASSGQPAGELFF.

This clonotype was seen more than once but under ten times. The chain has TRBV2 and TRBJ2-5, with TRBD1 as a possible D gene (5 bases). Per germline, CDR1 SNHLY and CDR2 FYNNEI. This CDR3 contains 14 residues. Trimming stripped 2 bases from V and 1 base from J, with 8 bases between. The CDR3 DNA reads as TGTGCCAGCAGTGAATGGGGCAGCCAAGAGACCCAGTACTTC. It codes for CASSEWGSQETQYF.

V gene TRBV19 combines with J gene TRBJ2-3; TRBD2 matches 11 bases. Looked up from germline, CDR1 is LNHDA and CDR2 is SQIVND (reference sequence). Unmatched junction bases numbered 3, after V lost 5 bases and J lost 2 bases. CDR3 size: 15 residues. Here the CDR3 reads CASSGTSGVTDTQYF. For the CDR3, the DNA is TGTGCCAGTAGTGGGACTAGCGGAGTCACAGATACGCAGTATTTT.

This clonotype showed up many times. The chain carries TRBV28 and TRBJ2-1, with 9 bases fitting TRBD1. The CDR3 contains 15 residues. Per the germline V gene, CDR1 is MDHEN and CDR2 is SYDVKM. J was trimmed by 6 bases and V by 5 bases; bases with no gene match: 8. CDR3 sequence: CASSRYSDRGNEQFF. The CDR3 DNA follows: TGTGCCAGCAGTCGTTATTCGGACAGGGGCAATGAGCAGTTCTTC.

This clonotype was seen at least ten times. In DNA form, the CDR3 reads TGCAGTACCCTGGGGGGACCAAAGAACGAGCAGTACTTC. Protein: CSTLGGPKNEQYF. This sequence joins TRBV20-1 and TRBJ2-7, with TRBD2 as a possible D gene (6 bases). Germline lookup yields CDR1 DFQATT and CDR2 SNEGSKA (reference sequence). The CDR3 is made up of 13 amino acids. Trimming shortened V by 8 bases and J by 5 bases, and 19 bases separated the two germline ends.

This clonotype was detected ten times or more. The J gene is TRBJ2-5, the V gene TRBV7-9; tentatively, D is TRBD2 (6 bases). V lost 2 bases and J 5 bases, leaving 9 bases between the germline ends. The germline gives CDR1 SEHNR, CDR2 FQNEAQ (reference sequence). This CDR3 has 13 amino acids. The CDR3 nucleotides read TGTGCCAGCAGCTTAACTAGCTCGGAGACCCAGTACTTC. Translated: CASSLTSSETQYF.

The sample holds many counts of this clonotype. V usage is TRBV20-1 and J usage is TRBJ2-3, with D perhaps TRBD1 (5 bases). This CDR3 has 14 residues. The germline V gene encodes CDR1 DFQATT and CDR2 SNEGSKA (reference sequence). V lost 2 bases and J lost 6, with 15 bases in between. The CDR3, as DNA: TGCAGTGCTAGAAACAGGATCGGCGCGGATACGCAGTATTTT. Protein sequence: CSARNRIGADTQYF.